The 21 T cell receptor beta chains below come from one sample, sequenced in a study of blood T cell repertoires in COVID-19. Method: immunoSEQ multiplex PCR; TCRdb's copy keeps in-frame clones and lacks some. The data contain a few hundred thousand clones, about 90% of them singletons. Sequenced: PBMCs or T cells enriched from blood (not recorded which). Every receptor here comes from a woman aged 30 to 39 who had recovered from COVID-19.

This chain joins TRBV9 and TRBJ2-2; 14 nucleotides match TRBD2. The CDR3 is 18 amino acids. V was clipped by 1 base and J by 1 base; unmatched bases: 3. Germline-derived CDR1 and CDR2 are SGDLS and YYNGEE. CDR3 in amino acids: CASSVRTSGRLNTGELFF. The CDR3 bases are TGTGCCAGCAGCGTAAGGACTAGCGGGAGGTTGAACACCGGGGAGCTGTTTTTT.

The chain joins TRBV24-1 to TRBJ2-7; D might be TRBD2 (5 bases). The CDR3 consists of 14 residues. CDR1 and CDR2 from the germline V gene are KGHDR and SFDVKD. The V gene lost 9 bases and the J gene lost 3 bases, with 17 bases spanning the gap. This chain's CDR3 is CATRGWTPSYEQYF. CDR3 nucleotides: TGTGCCACCCGGGGTTGGACGCCTAGCTACGAGCAGTACTTC.

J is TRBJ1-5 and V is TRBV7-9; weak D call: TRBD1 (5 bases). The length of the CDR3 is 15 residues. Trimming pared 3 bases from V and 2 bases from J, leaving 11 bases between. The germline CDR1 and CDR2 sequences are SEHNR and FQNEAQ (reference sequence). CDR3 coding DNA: TGTGCCAGCAGCTTGGGGGGAGTTCGCAATCAGCCCCAGCATTTT. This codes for CASSLGGVRNQPQHF.

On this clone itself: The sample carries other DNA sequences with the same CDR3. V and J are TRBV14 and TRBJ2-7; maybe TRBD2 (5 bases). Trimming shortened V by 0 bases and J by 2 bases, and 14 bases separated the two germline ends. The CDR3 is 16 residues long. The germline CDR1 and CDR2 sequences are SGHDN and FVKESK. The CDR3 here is CASSQDPRGTTYEQYF. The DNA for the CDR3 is TGTGCCAGCAGCCAAGATCCTCGGGGTACCACCTACGAGCAGTACTTC.

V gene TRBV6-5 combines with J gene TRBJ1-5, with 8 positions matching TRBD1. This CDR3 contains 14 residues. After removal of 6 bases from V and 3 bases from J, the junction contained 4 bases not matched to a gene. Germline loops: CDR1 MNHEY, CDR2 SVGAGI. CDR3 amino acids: CASRNRGSNQPQHF. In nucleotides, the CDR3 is TGTGCCAGCAGAAACAGGGGGTCCAATCAGCCCCAGCATTTT.

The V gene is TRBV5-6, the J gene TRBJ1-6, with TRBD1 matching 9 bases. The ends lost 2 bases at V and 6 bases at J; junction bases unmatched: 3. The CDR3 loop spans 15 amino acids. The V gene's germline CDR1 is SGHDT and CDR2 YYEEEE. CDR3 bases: TGTGCCAGCAGCTTAGGGGACAGGGCTAATTCACCCCTCCACTTT. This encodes CASSLGDRANSPLHF.

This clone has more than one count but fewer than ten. The CDR3 protein is CASSDGRQVPYEQYF. As DNA, the CDR3 is TGTGCCAGCAGTGATGGGCGACAGGTACCCTACGAGCAGTACTTC. The genes are TRBV2 and TRBJ2-7; the D gene is possibly TRBD1 (6 bases). The CDR3 is 15 residues long. Trimming shortened V by 3 bases and J by 2 bases, and 14 bases separated the two germline ends. The germline CDR1 and CDR2 sequences are SNHLY and FYNNEI.

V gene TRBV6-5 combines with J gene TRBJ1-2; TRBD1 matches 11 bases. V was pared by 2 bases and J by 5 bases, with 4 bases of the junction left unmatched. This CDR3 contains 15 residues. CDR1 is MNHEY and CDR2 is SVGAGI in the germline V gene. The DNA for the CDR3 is TGTGCCAGCAGTTACGCGGGACAGGGGGAGTATGGCTACACCTTC. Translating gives CASSYAGQGEYGYTF.

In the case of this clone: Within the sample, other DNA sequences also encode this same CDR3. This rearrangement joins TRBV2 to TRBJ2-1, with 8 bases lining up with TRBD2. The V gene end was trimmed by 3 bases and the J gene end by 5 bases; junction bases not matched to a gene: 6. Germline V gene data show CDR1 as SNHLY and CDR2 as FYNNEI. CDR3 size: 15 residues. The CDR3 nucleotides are TGTGCCAGCAGTGAGGCCAGCGGGGGCAACAATGAGCAGTTCTTC. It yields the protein CASSEASGGNNEQFF.

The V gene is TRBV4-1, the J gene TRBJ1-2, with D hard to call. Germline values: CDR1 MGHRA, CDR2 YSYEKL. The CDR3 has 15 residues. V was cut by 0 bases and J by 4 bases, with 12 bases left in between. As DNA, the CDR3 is TGCGCCAGCAGCCAAGATCGAGGCGTGAGCTATGGCTACACCTTC. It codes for CASSQDRGVSYGYTF.

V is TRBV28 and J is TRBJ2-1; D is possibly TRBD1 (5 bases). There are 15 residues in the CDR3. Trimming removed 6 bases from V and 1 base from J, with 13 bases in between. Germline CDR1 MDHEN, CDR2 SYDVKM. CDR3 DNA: TGTGCCAGCAGAGTAGGACGACAGTCCTACAATGAGCAGTTCTTC. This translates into CASRVGRQSYNEQFF.

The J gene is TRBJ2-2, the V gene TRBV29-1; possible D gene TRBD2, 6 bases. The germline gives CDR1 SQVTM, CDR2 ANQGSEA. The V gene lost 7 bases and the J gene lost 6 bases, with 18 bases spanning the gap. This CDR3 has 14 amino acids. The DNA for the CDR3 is TGCAGCGCCCCTGCGGGACCTAAGCCCGGGGAGCTGTTTTTT. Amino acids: CSAPAGPKPGELFF.

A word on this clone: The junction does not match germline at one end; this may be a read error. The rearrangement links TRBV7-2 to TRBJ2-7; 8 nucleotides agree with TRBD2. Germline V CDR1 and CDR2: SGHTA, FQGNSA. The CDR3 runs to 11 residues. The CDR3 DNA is TGTGCCAGCAGCCTTTGGACTAGCCTGAACTTC. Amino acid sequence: CASSLWTSLNF.

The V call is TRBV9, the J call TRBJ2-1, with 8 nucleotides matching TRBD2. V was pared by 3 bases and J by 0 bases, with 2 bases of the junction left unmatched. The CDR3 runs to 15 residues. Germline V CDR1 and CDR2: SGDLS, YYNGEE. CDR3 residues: CASSGGTSSYNEQFF. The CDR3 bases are TGTGCCAGCAGCGGGGGGACTAGCTCCTACAATGAGCAGTTCTTC.

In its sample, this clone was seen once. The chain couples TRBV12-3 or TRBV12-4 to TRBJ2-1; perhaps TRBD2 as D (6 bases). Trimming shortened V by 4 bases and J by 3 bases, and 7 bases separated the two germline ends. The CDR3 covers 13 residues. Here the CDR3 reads CASSWGDYNEQFF. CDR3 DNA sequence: TGTGCCAGCAGTTGGGGGGACTACAATGAGCAGTTCTTC.

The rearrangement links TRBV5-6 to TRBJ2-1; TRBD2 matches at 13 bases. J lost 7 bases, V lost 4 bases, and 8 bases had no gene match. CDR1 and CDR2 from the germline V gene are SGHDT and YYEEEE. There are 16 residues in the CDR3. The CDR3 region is CASSPWTSGRKNEQFF. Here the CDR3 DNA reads TGTGCCAGCAGCCCTTGGACTAGCGGGAGAAAGAATGAGCAGTTCTTC.

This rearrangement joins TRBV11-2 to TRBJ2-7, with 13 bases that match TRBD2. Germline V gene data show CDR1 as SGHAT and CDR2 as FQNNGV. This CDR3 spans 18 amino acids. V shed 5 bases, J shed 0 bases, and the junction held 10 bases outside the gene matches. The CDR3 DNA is TGTGCCAGCAGCCCCTGGACTAGCGGGAGCCGCATCTCCTACGAGCAGTACTTC. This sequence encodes CASSPWTSGSRISYEQYF.

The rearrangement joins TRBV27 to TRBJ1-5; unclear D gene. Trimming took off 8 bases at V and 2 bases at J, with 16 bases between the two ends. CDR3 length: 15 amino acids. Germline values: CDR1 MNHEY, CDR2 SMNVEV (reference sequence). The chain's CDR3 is CASGSLGVGNQPQHF. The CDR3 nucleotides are TGTGCCAGCGGCTCCCTTGGAGTAGGCAATCAGCCCCAGCATTTT.

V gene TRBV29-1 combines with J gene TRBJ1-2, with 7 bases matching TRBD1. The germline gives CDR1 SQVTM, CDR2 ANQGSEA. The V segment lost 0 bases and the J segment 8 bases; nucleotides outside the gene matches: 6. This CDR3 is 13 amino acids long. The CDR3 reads CSVEDSTGPGYTF. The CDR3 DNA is TGCAGCGTTGAAGATTCGACAGGGCCCGGCTACACCTTC.

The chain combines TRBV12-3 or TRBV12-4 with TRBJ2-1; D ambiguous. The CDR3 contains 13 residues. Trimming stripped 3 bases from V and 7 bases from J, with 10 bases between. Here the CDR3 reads CASSLNRWNEQFF. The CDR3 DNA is TGTGCCAGCAGTTTGAATCGGTGGAATGAGCAGTTCTTC.

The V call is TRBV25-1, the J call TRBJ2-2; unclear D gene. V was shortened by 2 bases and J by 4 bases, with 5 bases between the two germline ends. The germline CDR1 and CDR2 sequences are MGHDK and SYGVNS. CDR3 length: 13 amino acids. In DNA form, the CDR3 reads TGTGCCAGCAGTGAACACGGCACCGGGGAGCTGTTTTTT. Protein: CASSEHGTGELFF.